A single sample gave rise to the 30 T cell receptor beta chains below, sequenced in a study of identical twins. Using its own MiXCR run on the 5' RACE reads, TCRdb lists one record per CDR3 protein. The profile covers about 330,000 distinct CDR3 sequences, with 9% to 15% appearing a single time and more than 6% taken by the ten largest. This same sample was also part of a study on yellow fever vaccine responses in identical twins.

The sequencing input was CD8+ T cells sorted from blood. The receptors were sampled from a woman aged 18-30 years in good health.

CDR3 coding DNA: TGTGCCAGCAATTTCGGCAGCCAGGGAACCTACGAGCAGTACGTC. This sequence encodes CASNFGSQGTYEQYV. This rearrangement joins TRBV2 to TRBJ2-7, with D possibly being TRBD1 (5 bases). This CDR3 is 15 amino acids long. V lost 7 bases to trimming and J lost 2 bases, with 18 bases between them. Germline-derived CDR1 and CDR2 are SNHLY and FYNNEI.

This clonotype has at least ten counts. The chain joins TRBV12-3 or TRBV12-4 to TRBJ1-1, with D unclear. V was trimmed by 3 bases and J by 6 bases, leaving 17 bases between them. This CDR3 has 15 amino acids. In DNA, the CDR3 is TGTGCCAGCAGTTTTCTTGTCAGCCCAAATTCTGAAGCTTTCTTT. It encodes CASSFLVSPNSEAFF.

This clonotype was counted between two and nine times. V gene TRBV12-5 combines with J gene TRBJ2-1; no firm D call. Germline V gene lookup returns CDR1 LGHNT and CDR2 FRNRAP. This CDR3 region has 15 residues. Trimming took off 6 bases at V and 0 bases at J, with 12 bases between the two ends. Here the CDR3 DNA reads TGTGCTAGTGGCTCCCGGACGGCCTCCTACAATGAGCAGTTCTTC. This sequence encodes CASGSRTASYNEQFF.

This clonotype was seen at least ten times. The chain employs TRBV9 and TRBJ2-3, with no clear D. Germline-derived CDR1 and CDR2 are SGDLS and YYNGEE. The CDR3 length is 13 residues. V dropped 5 bases and J dropped 2 bases, with 9 bases sitting between them. Here the CDR3 DNA reads TGTGCCAGCAGTGAGTGGGACACAGATACGCAGTATTTT. Its translation is CASSEWDTDTQYF.

CDR3 loop: CASSFQTGSSYNEQFF. The DNA for the CDR3 is TGTGCCAGCAGTTTCCAGACAGGGAGCTCCTACAATGAGCAGTTCTTC. V usage is TRBV27 and J usage is TRBJ2-1; 7 bases line up with TRBD1. From germline, CDR1 is MNHEY and CDR2 SMNVEV (reference sequence). V dropped 3 bases and J dropped 0; count of bases not matched to a gene: 5. The CDR3 is 16 residues long.

This chain uses TRBV4-1 with TRBJ1-1; D might be TRBD1 (5 bases). This CDR3 has 14 residues. The V gene lost 2 bases and the J gene lost 3 bases, with 10 bases spanning the gap. Germline V gene lookup returns CDR1 MGHRA and CDR2 YSYEKL. The chain's CDR3 is CASSQMTAYTEAFF. The DNA of the CDR3 is TGCGCCAGCAGCCAAATGACAGCTTACACTGAAGCTTTCTTT.

This clonotype was seen repeatedly, ten times or more. V is TRBV12-3 or TRBV12-4 and J is TRBJ1-2, with D possibly matching TRBD1 (5 bases). V was trimmed by 6 bases and J by 3 bases, leaving 5 bases between them. The CDR3 contains 11 residues. CDR3 region: CASRGDYGYTF. The CDR3 DNA sequence: TGTGCCAGCAGGGGGGACTATGGCTACACCTTC.

The chain recombines TRBV12-3 or TRBV12-4 with TRBJ1-4; possibly TRBD1 for D (6 bases). Trimming left V 1 base short and J 8 bases short, with 14 bases between. CDR3 length equals 15 residues. The CDR3 nucleotides are TGTGCCAGCAGTTTAGTCGGAGGGGGTGGAGAAAAACTGTTTTTT. Its protein is CASSLVGGGGEKLFF.

Ten or more counts support this clonotype. The J gene is TRBJ2-7, the V gene TRBV5-1; possibly TRBD1 for D (7 bases). The CDR3 spans 14 residues. Germline loops: CDR1 SGHRS, CDR2 YFSETQ. The V gene lost 2 bases and the J gene lost 5 bases, with 14 bases spanning the gap. DNA for the CDR3: TGCGCCAGCAGCTTCGGAGGGGGCGGAGACGAGCAGTACTTC. It yields the protein CASSFGGGGDEQYF.

This clonotype was counted at least ten times. J is TRBJ1-4 and V is TRBV6-5; D is unresolved. V dropped 2 bases and J dropped 6 bases, with 16 bases sitting between them. This CDR3 is built from 16 residues. Per the germline V gene, CDR1 is MNHEY and CDR2 is SVGAGI. The CDR3 DNA is TGTGCCAGCAGTTACGCGACACAGCTGCTGCATGAAAAACTGTTTTTT. It codes for CASSYATQLLHEKLFF.

The chain is built from TRBV2 and TRBJ2-1, with TRBD2 identical over 7 bases. The CDR3 loop spans 14 amino acids. Trimming cost V 6 bases and J 5 bases; bases outside gene matches: 7. The germline gives CDR1 SNHLY, CDR2 FYNNEI. CDR3 loop: CASRDSGPDNEQFF. CDR3 nucleotide sequence: TGTGCCAGCAGGGATAGCGGGCCCGACAATGAGCAGTTCTTC. The full variable domain, rest sourced from reference TRBV2 and TRBJ2-1, is EPEVTQTPSHQVTQMGQEVILRCVPISNHLYFYWYRQILGQKVEFLVSFYNNEISEKSEIFDDQFSVERPDGSNFTLKIRSTKLEDSAMYFCASRDSGPDNEQFFGPGTRLTVL.

The chain uses TRBV6-5 and TRBJ1-1; D not resolved. The CDR3 sequence is 13 residues long. Trimming removed 0 bases from V and 4 bases from J, with 6 bases in between. Germline V gene sequence: CDR1 MNHEY, CDR2 SVGAGI. In DNA form, the CDR3 reads TGTGCCAGCAGTTACTCGACGGCCACTGAAGCTTTCTTT. The encoded protein is CASSYSTATEAFF.

This clonotype was found many times. The gene calls are TRBV5-1 and TRBJ2-7, with D perhaps matching TRBD1 (5 bases). The CDR3 spans 14 residues. In germline, CDR1 is SGHRS, CDR2 YFSETQ. The V gene lost 0 bases and the J gene lost 2 bases, with 9 bases spanning the gap. CDR3 sequence: CASSLGPDTYEQYV. The DNA for the CDR3 is TGCGCCAGCAGCTTGGGGCCGGACACCTACGAGCAGTACGTC.

The V call is TRBV11-1, the J call TRBJ1-4; no definite D call. The CDR3 totals 16 residues. Per the germline V gene, CDR1 is SGHAT and CDR2 is FQDESV (reference sequence). V was trimmed by 1 base and J by 4 bases, leaving 13 bases between them. Here the CDR3 DNA reads TGTGCCAGCAGCTTAGGGACCGGACGGAATAATGAAAAACTGTTTTTT. It is translated as CASSLGTGRNNEKLFF.

The sample holds a few counts of this clonotype. The chain combines TRBV10-3 with TRBJ1-5; D is undetermined. Looked up from germline, CDR1 is ENHRY and CDR2 is SYGVKD. The CDR3 sequence is 15 residues long. Trimming removed 3 bases at V and 1 base at J, with 10 bases between. The CDR3 DNA follows: TGTGCCATCAGTGACCCGACGGTAAGCAATCAGCCCCAGCATTTT. Translated: CAISDPTVSNQPQHF.

A few counts support this clonotype. The CDR3 region has the DNA TGTGCCAGCAGTTTCCTTACGGGGAGAACAAGCACAGATACGCAGTATTTT. Translated: CASSFLTGRTSTDTQYF. This chain joins TRBV28 and TRBJ2-3, with D possibly TRBD2 on 5 matching bases. The CDR3 sequence is 17 residues long. The V gene's germline CDR1 is MDHEN and CDR2 SYDVKM. V shed 3 bases and J shed 0 bases, with 16 bases lying between them.

This clonotype has a count of ten or more. V gene TRBV5-1 combines with J gene TRBJ2-1, with D possibly matching TRBD1 (5 bases). V lost 4 bases, J lost 4 bases, and 12 bases lay in between. Germline lookup yields CDR1 SGHRS and CDR2 YFSETQ. The CDR3 runs 14 residues. CDR3 amino acids: CASSQETVYNEQFF. The CDR3 DNA follows: TGCGCCAGCAGCCAGGAGACAGTATACAATGAGCAGTTCTTC.

This clonotype has only a few counts. V and J are TRBV3-1 and TRBJ2-7; D might be TRBD2 (6 bases). Germline V gene sequence: CDR1 LGHDT, CDR2 YNNKEL (reference sequence). V was cut by 0 bases and J by 2 bases, with 17 bases left in between. This CDR3 spans 17 amino acids. CDR3 coding DNA: TGTGCCAGCAGCCAAGACCCACCGGGCAGGGAGGCCTACGAGCAGTACTTC. Its protein product is CASSQDPPGREAYEQYF.

The chain has TRBV9 and TRBJ2-7; 9 bases match TRBD1. J gave up 2 bases and V 3 bases, and 3 bases lay outside the gene matches. There are 14 residues in the CDR3. Germline loops: CDR1 SGDLS, CDR2 YYNGEE. Here the CDR3 reads CASSGTGEPYEQYF. The DNA of the CDR3 is TGTGCCAGCAGCGGGACAGGGGAACCCTACGAGCAGTACTTC. The variable domain in full, with the rest retrieved from reference TRBV9 and TRBJ2-7, is DSGVTQTPKHLITATGQRVTLRCSPRSGDLSVYWYQQSLDQGLQFLIQYYNGEERAKGNILERFSAQQFPDLHSELNLSSLELGDSALYFCASSGTGEPYEQYFGPGTRLTVT.

This clonotype appeared a few times. The chain has TRBV6-4 and TRBJ2-7; the match to TRBD1 covers 7 bases. Germline V gene data show CDR1 as MRHNA and CDR2 as SNTAGT. Germline trimming cut 10 bases from V and 1 base from J; bases unmatched to any gene: 10. CDR3 length: 14 amino acids. CDR3 nucleotides: TGTGCCACCAGACAGGGTAAGGTTTCCTACGAGCAGTACGTC. This sequence encodes CATRQGKVSYEQYV.

The rearrangement joins TRBV27 to TRBJ2-7, with D possibly TRBD2 on 5 matching bases. V was trimmed by 7 bases and J by 2 bases, leaving 12 bases between them. Looked up from germline, CDR1 is MNHEY and CDR2 is SMNVEV (reference sequence). The CDR3 extends over 13 amino acids. The CDR3 sequence is CASMDLATYEQYF. The CDR3 nucleotides are TGTGCCAGCATGGATTTAGCGACCTACGAGCAGTACTTC.

The J gene is TRBJ2-1, the V gene TRBV5-8; D not resolved. This CDR3 is built from 16 residues. Germline CDR1 and CDR2: SGHTS and YDEGEE. Trimming shortened V by 0 bases and J by 6 bases, and 16 bases separated the two germline ends. As DNA, the CDR3 is TGTGCCAGCAGCTTGGCCCGATTGGGTTGGAGCAATGAGCAGTTCTTC. Residues: CASSLARLGWSNEQFF. The whole variable domain, remainder taken from reference TRBV5-8 and TRBJ2-1, is EAGVTQSPTHLIKTRGQQATLRCSPISGHTSVYWYQQALGLGLQFLLWYDEGEERNRGNFPPRFSGRQFPNYSSELNVNALELEDSALYLCASSLARLGWSNEQFFGPGTRLTVL.

The J gene is TRBJ1-2, the V gene TRBV7-7, with 7 bases lining up with TRBD1. The CDR3 contains 17 residues. V lost 2 bases to trimming and J lost 7 bases; unmatched junction nucleotides: 16. Germline CDR1 SSHAT, CDR2 FNYEAQ (reference sequence). The CDR3 reads CASSLSTRDRPTIGYTF. CDR3 coding DNA: TGTGCCAGCAGCTTATCCACCCGGGACAGACCTACTATTGGCTACACCTTC.

Ten or more counts support this clonotype. This rearrangement joins TRBV4-1 to TRBJ2-1; D call uncertain. This CDR3 is 13 amino acids long. Germline V CDR1 and CDR2: MGHRA, YSYEKL. Between the trimmed V and J ends, which lost 0 bases and 7 bases, there was a span of 7 bases. CDR3 amino acids: CASSQEVRNEQFF. In DNA form, the CDR3 reads TGCGCCAGCAGCCAAGAAGTTCGGAATGAGCAGTTCTTC.

This clonotype rates as medium-sized (0.01 to 0.1%). The chain joins TRBV6-1 to TRBJ2-1; D ambiguous. The V gene lost 1 base and the J gene lost 8 bases, with 18 bases spanning the gap. Germline CDR1 reads MNHNS; CDR2 reads SASEGT. CDR3 length: 16 residues. In DNA form, the CDR3 reads TGTGCCAGCAGTGAAGACCCCCGACTTCAACGGGATGAGCAGTTCTTC. Amino acid sequence: CASSEDPRLQRDEQFF.

In its sample, this clonotype was seen a few times. Written as DNA, the CDR3 is TGTGCCAGCAGTGACCAGGGCGGGGTCGCAGATACGCAGTATTTT. This gives the protein CASSDQGGVADTQYF. V gene TRBV25-1 combines with J gene TRBJ2-3; weak D call: TRBD2 (6 bases). The CDR3 has 15 residues. Germline V CDR1 and CDR2: MGHDK, SYGVNS. The V and J ends lost 3 bases and 4 bases respectively, with 14 bases between them.

This clonotype was recorded at least ten times. This rearrangement joins TRBV4-2 to TRBJ2-5; D not certain. V lost 0 bases, J lost 2 bases, and 10 bases lay in between. Germline V lookup: CDR1 LGHNA, CDR2 YNFKEQ. The CDR3 runs to 15 residues. This CDR3 is CASSQESAFQETQYF. CDR3 nucleotide sequence: TGTGCCAGCAGCCAAGAATCCGCTTTTCAAGAGACCCAGTACTTC.

This clonotype was observed a handful of times. The chain uses TRBV10-3 and TRBJ1-1; tentative D call: TRBD1 (6 bases). CDR1 and CDR2 (germline): ENHRY, SYGVKD. Trimming removed 6 bases from V and 8 bases from J, with 13 bases in between. This CDR3 is built from 12 residues. DNA for the CDR3: TGTGCCATCAGGGACAGACGCGAAGAAGCTTTCTTT. Its protein is CAIRDRREEAFF.

The chain carries TRBV4-2 and TRBJ2-3, with D possibly being TRBD2 (5 bases). The V end was cut by 0 bases, the J end by 5 bases, with 9 bases between. Germline CDR1 is LGHNA and CDR2 is YNFKEQ. The CDR3 is 14 residues long. CDR3 region: CASSQDEGEDTQYF. The CDR3 coding sequence is TGTGCCAGCAGCCAAGATGAGGGCGAAGATACGCAGTATTTT.

This clonotype has just a few counts. The gene calls are TRBV2 and TRBJ2-7; possibly TRBD1 or TRBD2 for D (5 bases each). This CDR3 has 14 amino acids. Trimming left V 4 bases short and J 2 bases short, with 12 bases between. Germline loops: CDR1 SNHLY, CDR2 FYNNEI. The CDR3 protein is CASSGGTNPYEQYF. CDR3 in DNA: TGTGCCAGCAGTGGTGGGACGAATCCCTACGAGCAGTACTTC.